This TCR beta chain is from a study of cytomegalovirus exposure and HLA in healthy donors. PCR employed 60 Vbeta and 13 Jbeta primers. Assay used: immunoSEQ multiplex PCR; TCRdb lists only in-frame clones, some missing. The sample comprises hundreds of thousands of clones, around 90% of which are singletons, and less than 2.5% rests with the top ten. With regard to this clone: The junction shows a germline mismatch at one end, possibly a read error. Other DNA sequences within the sample encode an identical CDR3.

The donors, nominally healthy at sampling, likely had unrecorded immune exposures. The source material was PBMCs. This clonotype originated in a woman between 18 and 29 years old in good health and CMV-seronegative.

CDR3 coding DNA: TGTGCCAGTACCTTGACTGGGTCTTCCTATGGCTACACCTTT. Protein: CASTLTGSSYGYTF. The V and J genes are TRBV19 and TRBJ1-2, with D unclear. The CDR3 is made up of 14 amino acids. The V gene's germline CDR1 is LNHDA and CDR2 SQIVND (reference sequence). The whole variable domain, remainder taken from reference TRBV19 and TRBJ1-2, is DGGITQSPKYLFRKEGQNVTLSCEQNLNHDAMYWYRQDPGQGLRLIYYSQIVNDFQKGDIAEGYSVSREKKESFPLTVTSAQKNPTAFYLCASTLTGSSYGYTFGSGTRLTVV.